Detailed here is one T cell receptor (beta chain). Antigen unknown. The sample originates from a study of T cell responses to AZD1222 COVID-19 vaccine. As for the study in general: The analysis combined second doses at about 4 or about 12 weeks.

This CDR3 has 15 residues. Trimming took 2 bases from V and 5 from J, leaving 15 bases between them. The germline V gene has CDR1 SGHNT and CDR2 YYREEE (reference sequence). Study results and caveats: Donors, mostly white British, included more females; clonal diversity was possibly underestimated. Repertoire sampling was restricted to post-peak T cell response timepoints. The span of vaccine-associated CD4 TCRs extended across spike, with dominance at 160-218 and 743-854.

Here immunoSEQ multiplex PCR was the method, and the copy in TCRdb shows in-frame clones only, minus some. The sample holds 110,000 to 150,000 clones, 92% seen once. The source of this sequence is an adult in good health. The sample in question was peripheral blood, obtained on day 0 of AZD1222 vaccination. The chain carries TRBV5-4 and TRBJ2-3; D may be TRBD2 (7 bases). CDR3 bases: TGTGCCAGCAGCTTAGGGGGAGGGCTTTTAGATACGCAGTATTTT. Amino acid sequence: CASSLGGGLLDTQYF.